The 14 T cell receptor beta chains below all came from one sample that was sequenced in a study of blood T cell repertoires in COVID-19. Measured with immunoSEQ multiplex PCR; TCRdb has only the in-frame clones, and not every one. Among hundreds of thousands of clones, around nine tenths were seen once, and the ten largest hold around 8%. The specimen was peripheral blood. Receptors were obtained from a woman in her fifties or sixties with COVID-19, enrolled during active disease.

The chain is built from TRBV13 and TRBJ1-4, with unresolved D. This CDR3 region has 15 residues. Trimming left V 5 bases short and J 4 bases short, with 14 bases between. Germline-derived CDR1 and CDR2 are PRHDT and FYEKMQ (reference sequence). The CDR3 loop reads CASSATGLFNEKLFF. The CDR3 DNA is TGTGCCAGCAGCGCGACCGGACTTTTTAATGAAAAACTGTTTTTT. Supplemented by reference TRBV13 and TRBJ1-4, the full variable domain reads AAGVIQSPRHLIKEKRETATLKCYPIPRHDTVYWYQQGPGQDPQFLISFYEKMQSDKGSIPDRFSAQQFSDYHSELNMSSLELGDSALYFCASSATGLFNEKLFFGSGTQLSVL.

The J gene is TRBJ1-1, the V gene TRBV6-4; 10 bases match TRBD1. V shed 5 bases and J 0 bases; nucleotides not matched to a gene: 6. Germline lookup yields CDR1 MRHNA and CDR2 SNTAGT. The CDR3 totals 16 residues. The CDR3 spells CASSPGTGALNTEAFF. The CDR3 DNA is TGTGCCAGCAGTCCCGGGACAGGGGCTCTGAACACTGAAGCTTTCTTT.

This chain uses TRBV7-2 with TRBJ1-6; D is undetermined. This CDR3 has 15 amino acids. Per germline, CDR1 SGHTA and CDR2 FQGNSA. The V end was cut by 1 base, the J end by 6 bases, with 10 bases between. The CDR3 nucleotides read TGTGCCAGCAGCTTAGGAAGCAACCCTAATTCACCCCTCCACTTT. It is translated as CASSLGSNPNSPLHF.

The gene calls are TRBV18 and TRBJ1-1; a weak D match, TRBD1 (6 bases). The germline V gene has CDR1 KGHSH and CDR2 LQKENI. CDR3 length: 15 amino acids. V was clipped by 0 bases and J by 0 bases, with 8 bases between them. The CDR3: CASSPPRGMNTEAFF. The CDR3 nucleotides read TGTGCCAGCTCACCACCGAGGGGGATGAACACTGAAGCTTTCTTT.

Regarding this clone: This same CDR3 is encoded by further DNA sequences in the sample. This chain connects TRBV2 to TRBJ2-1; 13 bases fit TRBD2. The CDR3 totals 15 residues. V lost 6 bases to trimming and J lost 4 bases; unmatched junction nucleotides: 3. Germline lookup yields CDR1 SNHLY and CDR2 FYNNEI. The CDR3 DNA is TGTGCCAGCAGGCCACTAGCGGGGGGGTACAATGAGCAGTTCTTC. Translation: CASRPLAGGYNEQFF.

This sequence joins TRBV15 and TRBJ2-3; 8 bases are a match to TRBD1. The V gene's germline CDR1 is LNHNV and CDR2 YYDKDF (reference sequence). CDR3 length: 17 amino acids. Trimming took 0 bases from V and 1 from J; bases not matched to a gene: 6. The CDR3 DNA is TGTGCCACCAGCAGAGAATTCGGCAGGGGGCGCACAGATACGCAGTATTTT. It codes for CATSREFGRGRTDTQYF.

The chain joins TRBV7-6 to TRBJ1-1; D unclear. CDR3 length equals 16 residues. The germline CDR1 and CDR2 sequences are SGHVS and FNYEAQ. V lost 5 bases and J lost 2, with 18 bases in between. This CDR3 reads CASSIWSPPGNTEAFF. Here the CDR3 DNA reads TGTGCCAGCAGCATATGGTCGCCCCCGGGAAACACTGAAGCTTTCTTT.

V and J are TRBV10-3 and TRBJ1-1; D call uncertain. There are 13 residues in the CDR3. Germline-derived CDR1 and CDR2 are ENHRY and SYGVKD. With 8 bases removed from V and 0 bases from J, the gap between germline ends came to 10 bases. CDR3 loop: CAIQVSVNTEAFF. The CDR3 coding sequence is TGTGCCATCCAGGTTTCGGTGAACACTGAAGCTTTCTTT.

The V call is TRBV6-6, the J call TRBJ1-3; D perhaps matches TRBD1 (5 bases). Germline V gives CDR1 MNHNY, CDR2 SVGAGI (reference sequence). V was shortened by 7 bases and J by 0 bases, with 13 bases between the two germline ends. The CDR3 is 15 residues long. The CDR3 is CASNFGGVSGNTIYF. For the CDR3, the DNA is TGTGCCAGCAACTTTGGAGGGGTCTCTGGAAACACCATATATTTT.

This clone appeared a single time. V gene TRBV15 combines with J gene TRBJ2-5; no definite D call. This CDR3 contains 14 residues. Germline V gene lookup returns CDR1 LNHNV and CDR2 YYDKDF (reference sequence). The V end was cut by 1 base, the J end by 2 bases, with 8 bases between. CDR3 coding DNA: TGTGCCACCAGCAGAGGAGCGCAGCAAGAGACCCAGTACTTC. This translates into CATSRGAQQETQYF.

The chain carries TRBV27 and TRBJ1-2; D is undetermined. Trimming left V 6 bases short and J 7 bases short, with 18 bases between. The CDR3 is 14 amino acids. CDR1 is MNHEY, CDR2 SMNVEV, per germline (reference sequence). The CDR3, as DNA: TGTGCCAGCAGCCCTCGAGATTTAGCGCGTGGCTACACCTTC. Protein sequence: CASSPRDLARGYTF.

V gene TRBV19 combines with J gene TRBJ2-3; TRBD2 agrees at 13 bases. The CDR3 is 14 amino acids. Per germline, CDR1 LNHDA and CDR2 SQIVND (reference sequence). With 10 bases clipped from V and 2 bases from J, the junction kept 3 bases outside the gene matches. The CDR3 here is CATGLAGDTDTQYF. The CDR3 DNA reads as TGTGCCACAGGACTAGCGGGGGACACAGATACGCAGTATTTT.

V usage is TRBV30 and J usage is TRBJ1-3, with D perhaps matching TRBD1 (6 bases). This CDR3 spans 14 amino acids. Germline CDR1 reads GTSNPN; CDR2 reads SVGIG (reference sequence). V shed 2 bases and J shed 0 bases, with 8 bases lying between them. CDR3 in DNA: TGTGCCTGGAGTAAGGGGGTCTCTGGAAACACCATATATTTT. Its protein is CAWSKGVSGNTIYF.

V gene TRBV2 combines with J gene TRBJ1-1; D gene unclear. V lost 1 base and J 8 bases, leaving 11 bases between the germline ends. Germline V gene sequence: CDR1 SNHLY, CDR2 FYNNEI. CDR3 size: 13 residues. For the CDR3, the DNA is TGTGCCAGCAGTGAAGAGACCCCGGGAGAAGCTTTCTTT. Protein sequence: CASSEETPGEAFF.